The present T cell receptor (beta chain) was sequenced within a study of shared clonotypes between healthy human individuals. Turning to the study itself: Two women and a few men aged 18 to 49 served as donors. Findings and limits, study-wide: With several donors compared, around 5% of naive CD4 clonotypes were shared.

It was at deep level that the assay was run. Method: immunoSEQ multiplex PCR; TCRdb's copy keeps in-frame clones and lacks some. Found here are over a million clones, around 95% of them singletons; the top ten hold approximately 1%. Worth noting for this clone: Its antigen is unidentified.

The CDR3 totals 15 residues. V was pared by 1 base and J by 6 bases, with 4 bases of the junction left unmatched. CDR1 is SGHVS and CDR2 is FQNEAQ in the germline V gene. V and J are TRBV7-8 and TRBJ2-2, with 8 bases identical to TRBD1. This clonotype was sampled from a man in his thirties or forties in good health. Sequencing was performed on naive CD4+ T cells sorted from blood. Subset defined: CD45RA+ positively selected. The CDR3 protein is CASSLVGTGSGELFF. CDR3 sequence (DNA): TGTGCCAGCAGCTTAGTAGGGACAGGATCCGGGGAGCTGTTTTTT.